A single sample gave rise to the 2 T cell receptor beta chains below, sequenced in a study of T cells in localized non-small cell lung cancer. Using immunoSEQ multiplex PCR, the repertoire was profiled, and TCRdb retains in-frame clones only, with some absent. This sample has 20,000 to 25,000 clones, with under 90% found just once. The starting material was PBMCs, obtained before any cancer treatment. Receptors were obtained from a woman aged 40-69 years with stage II squamous cell lung carcinoma.

V gene TRBV10-3 combines with J gene TRBJ1-2; a possible D gene is TRBD1 (5 bases). Germline values: CDR1 ENHRY, CDR2 SYGVKD. The V end was cut by 2 bases, the J end by 4 bases, with 14 bases between. The CDR3 sequence is 15 residues long. The CDR3 DNA is TGTGCCATCAGTGAGACGGGGGTAGGCTCCTATGGCTACACCTTC. As protein: CAISETGVGSYGYTF.

The J gene is TRBJ2-1, the V gene TRBV5-4; 10 bases match TRBD1. Germline trimming cut 4 bases from V and 8 bases from J; bases unmatched to any gene: 6. Germline-derived CDR1 and CDR2 are SGHNT and YYREEE (reference sequence). The CDR3 is 14 residues long. CDR3 bases: TGTGCCAGCAGCCTACGACAGGGGGCCCATGAGCAGTTCTTC. Amino acid sequence: CASSLRQGAHEQFF.